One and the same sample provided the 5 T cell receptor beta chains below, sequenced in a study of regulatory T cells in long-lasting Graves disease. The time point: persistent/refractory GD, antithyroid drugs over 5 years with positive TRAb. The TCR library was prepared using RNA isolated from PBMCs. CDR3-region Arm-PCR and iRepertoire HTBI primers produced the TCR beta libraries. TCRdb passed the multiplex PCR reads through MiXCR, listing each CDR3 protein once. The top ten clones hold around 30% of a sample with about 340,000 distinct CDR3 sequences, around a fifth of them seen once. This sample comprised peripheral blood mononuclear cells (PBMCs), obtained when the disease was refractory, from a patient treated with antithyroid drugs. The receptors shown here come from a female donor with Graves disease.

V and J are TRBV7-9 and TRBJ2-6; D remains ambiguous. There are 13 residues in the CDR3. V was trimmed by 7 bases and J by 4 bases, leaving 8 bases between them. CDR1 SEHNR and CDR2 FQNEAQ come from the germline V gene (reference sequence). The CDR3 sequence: CASTRWGANVLTF. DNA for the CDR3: TGTGCCAGCACCCGTTGGGGGGCCAACGTCCTGACTTTC. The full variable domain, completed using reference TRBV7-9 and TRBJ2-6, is DTGVSQNPRHKITKRGQNVTFRCDPISEHNRLYWYRQTLGQGPEFLTYFQNEAQLEKSRLLSDRFSAERPKGSFSTLEIQRTEQGDSAMYLCASTRWGANVLTFGAGSRLTVL.

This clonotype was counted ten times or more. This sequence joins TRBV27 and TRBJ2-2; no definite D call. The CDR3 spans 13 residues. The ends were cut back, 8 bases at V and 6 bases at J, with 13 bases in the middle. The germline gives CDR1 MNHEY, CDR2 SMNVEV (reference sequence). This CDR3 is CASGRRGAGELFF. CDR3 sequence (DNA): TGTGCCAGCGGGCGGCGAGGAGCCGGGGAGCTGTTTTTT.

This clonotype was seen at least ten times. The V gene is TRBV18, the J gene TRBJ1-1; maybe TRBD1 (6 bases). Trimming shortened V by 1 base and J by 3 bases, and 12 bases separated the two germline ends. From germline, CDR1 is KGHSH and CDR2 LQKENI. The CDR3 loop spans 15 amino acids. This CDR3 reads CASSPLGRGDTEAFF. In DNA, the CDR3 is TGTGCCAGCTCACCACTCGGCAGGGGTGACACTGAAGCTTTCTTT.

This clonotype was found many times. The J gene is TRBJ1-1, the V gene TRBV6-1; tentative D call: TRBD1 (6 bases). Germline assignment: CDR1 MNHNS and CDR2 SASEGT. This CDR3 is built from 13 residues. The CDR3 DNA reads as TGTGCGACACTCCGGGACACCTACACTGAAGCTTTCTTT. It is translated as CATLRDTYTEAFF.

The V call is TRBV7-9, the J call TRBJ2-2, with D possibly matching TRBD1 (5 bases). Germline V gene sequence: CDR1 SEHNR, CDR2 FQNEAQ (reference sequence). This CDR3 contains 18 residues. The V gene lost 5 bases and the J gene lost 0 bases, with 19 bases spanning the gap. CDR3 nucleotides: TGTGCCAGCAGCCAGGAATTGGGGCAGGGTCCGAACACCGGGGAGCTGTTTTTT. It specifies CASSQELGQGPNTGELFF.